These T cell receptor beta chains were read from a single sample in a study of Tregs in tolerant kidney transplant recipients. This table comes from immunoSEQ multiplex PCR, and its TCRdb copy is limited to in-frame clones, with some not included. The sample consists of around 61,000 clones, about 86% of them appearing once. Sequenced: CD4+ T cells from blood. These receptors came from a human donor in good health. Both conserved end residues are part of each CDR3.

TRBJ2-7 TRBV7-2 CASSLLDVSYEQYF
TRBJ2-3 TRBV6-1 CASSWYDTQYF
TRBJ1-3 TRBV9 CASSVAGAGNTIYF
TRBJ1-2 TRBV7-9 CASSLGLTGDRGYGYTF
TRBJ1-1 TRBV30 CAWTYGSGTEAFF
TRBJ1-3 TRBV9 CASSVASGTGSSGNTIYF
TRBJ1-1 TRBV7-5 CASAVFIDTEAFF
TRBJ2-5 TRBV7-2 CASSRRLETQYF
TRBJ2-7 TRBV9 CASSVDVTSGFTYEQYF
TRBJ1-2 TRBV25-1 CASSETTGYTF
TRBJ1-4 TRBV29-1 CSALDTLATNEKLFF
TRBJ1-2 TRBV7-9 CASSHRGTGPRGGNYGYTF
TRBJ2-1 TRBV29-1 CSVDAPGKDEQFF
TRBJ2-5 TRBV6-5 CASSVPGKETQYF
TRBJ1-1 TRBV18 CASSVLEVPNTEAFF
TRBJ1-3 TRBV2 CASSESGDTIYF
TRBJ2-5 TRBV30 CAWSVRRWETQYF
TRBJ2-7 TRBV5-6 CASSLDGYEQYF
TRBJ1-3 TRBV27 CASSPNSGNTIYF
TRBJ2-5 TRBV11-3 CASSFSGKETQYF
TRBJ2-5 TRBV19 CASSQRETQYF
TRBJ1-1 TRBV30 CAWSLQTAQGSFF